This T cell receptor (beta chain) came from a study of blood T cell repertoires in COVID-19. Study-level background: From T cells, B-cell-depleted T cells, or PBMCs came the material, which was cDNA or gDNA.

Source study methods: Scientists estimated how many nucleated cells there were by amplifying reference gene primers. Produced via immunoSEQ multiplex PCR; TCRdb's table is partial and in-frame only. The D gene and trimming were derived from the DNA, and the V and J assignments and clone size from that table. In the table there are 340,000 or so clones, approximately 82% of which are singletons. This clone was recorded a few times. This TCR came from a man aged 25-40 years with active or convalescent COVID-19. The sample consisted of peripheral blood.

The DNA of the CDR3 is TGCGCCAGCAGCCAAGGGTCCGGGACATACTACAATGAGCAGTTCTTC. Translation: CASSQGSGTYYNEQFF. V gene TRBV4-3 combines with J gene TRBJ2-1, with D possibly matching TRBD1 (6 bases). The V gene's germline CDR1 is LGHNA and CDR2 YSLEER. The germline V and J ends were trimmed by 1 base and 3 bases, with 13 bases remaining between them. The CDR3 covers 16 residues.